This T cell receptor (beta chain) was sequenced for a study of T cells after yellow fever vaccination. This clonotype turned up a few times. The CDR3 consists of 16 residues. V was shortened by 5 bases and J by 5 bases, with 15 bases between the two germline ends. Germline values: CDR1 KGHDR, CDR2 SFDVKD. TCRdb reprocessed the 5' RACE reads with MiXCR, giving one entry per CDR3 protein. The sample has 320,000 or so distinct CDR3 sequences, roughly 8.4% seen once; the top ten hold approximately 15%. The rearrangement joins TRBV24-1 to TRBJ2-6; no clear D. The sequence was collected from a man aged 18 to 30 who received the YFV17D yellow fever vaccine. Sequences were derived from PBMCs, sampled roughly 45 days after the first yellow fever vaccination. The CDR3 spells CATSASFRYRANVLTF. The CDR3 DNA follows: TGTGCCACCAGTGCTTCTTTTCGGTATAGGGCCAACGTCCTGACTTTC.